The clone carrying this TCR beta chain occurred once. Its antigen is still unknown. Repeated repertoire sampling spanned the course of chemoradiotherapy. The germline V gene has CDR1 MNHNY and CDR2 SVGAGI (reference sequence). V was clipped by 5 bases and J by 1 base; unmatched bases: 4. CDR3 size: 14 residues. Measured with immunoSEQ multiplex PCR; TCRdb has only the in-frame clones, and not every one. The data hold 8,000 to 9,500 clones, with less than 75% observed a single time. The data derive from a study of chemoradiotherapy in HPV16-positive cancers. Study summary: Candidate HPV-specific T-cell clones and common TCR motifs came from functional assays in a couple of HPV16-positive patients.

Study-level points and caveats: Only two HPV16-positive patients supplied the functional HPV-specificity definition.

The source material was tumor tissue, sampled from a patient who underwent chemoradiotherapy. The TCR originated in a human donor with HPV-associated anogenital cancer. This sequence joins TRBV6-6 and TRBJ1-1; the match to TRBD1 covers 7 bases. The CDR3 region is CASSAGTANTEAFF. DNA for the CDR3: TGTGCCAGCAGTGCCGGGACAGCGAACACTGAAGCTTTCTTT.